This TCR beta chain was sequenced for a study of blood T cells in healthy people across ages. Study-level findings and limits: The long-lived group displayed more naive CD4+ cells, plus higher diversity, than the aged donors did.

Through a sample-barcoded 5' primer and a J-beta primer mix, a second PCR was run for about 7 to 12 cycles. TCRdb used MiXCR to reprocess the 5' RACE reads, holding one entry per CDR3 protein. This sample yields roughly 1,700,000 distinct CDR3 sequences, of which about 28% are seen a single time; over 7% belongs to the top ten. The CDR3 extends over 13 amino acids. Germline V gives CDR1 DFQATT, CDR2 SNEGSKA (reference sequence). V was pared by 6 bases and J by 6 bases, with 11 bases of the junction left unmatched. This clonotype was seen many times. The antigen is not known. Each sample used at least 7 million PBMCs.

The sequenced sample consisted of blood. This sequence was found in a woman in her thirties in good health. This chain joins TRBV20-1 and TRBJ2-7; 7 bases map to TRBD1. CDR3 sequence: CSAALPGTAEQYF. CDR3 in DNA: TGCAGTGCCGCCCTCCCCGGGACAGCCGAGCAGTACTTC.